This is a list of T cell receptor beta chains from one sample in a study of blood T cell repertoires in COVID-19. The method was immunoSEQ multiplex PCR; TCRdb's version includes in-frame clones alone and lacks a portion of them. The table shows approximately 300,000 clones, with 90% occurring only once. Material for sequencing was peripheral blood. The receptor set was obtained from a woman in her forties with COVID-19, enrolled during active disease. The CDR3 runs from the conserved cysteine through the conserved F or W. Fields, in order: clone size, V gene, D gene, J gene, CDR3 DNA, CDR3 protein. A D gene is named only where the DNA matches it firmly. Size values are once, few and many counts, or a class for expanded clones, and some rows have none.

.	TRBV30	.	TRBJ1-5	TGTGCCTGGAGTGCCCTCACAGGAAATAATCCCCAGCATTTT	CAWSALTGNNPQHF
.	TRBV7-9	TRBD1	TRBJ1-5	TGTGCCAGCAGCCGGGACAGGGGTGCCAATCAGCCCCAGCATTTT	CASSRDRGANQPQHF
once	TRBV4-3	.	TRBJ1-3	TGCGCCAGCAGCCAAGAGGGGGCCGTAGGAAACACCATATATTTT	CASSQEGAVGNTIYF
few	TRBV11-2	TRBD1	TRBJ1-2	TGTGCCAGCAGAGCGCAGGGGGCTCACTATGGCTACACCTTC	CASRAQGAHYGYTF
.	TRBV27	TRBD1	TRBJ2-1	TGTGCCAGCAGCGCTACAAGGGGGCGCACCTACAATGAGCAGTTCTTC	CASSATRGRTYNEQFF
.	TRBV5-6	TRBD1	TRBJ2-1	TGTGCCAGCAGCGTACCGGGACAGGGAGGCGAGCAGTTCTTC	CASSVPGQGGEQFF
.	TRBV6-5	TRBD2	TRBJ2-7	TGTGCCAGCCGGGGGGGATGGACCTACGAGCAGTACTTC	CASRGGWTYEQYF
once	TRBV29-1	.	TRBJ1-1	TGCAGCGTTGGGGGCGGGATGAACACTGAAGCTTTCTTT	CSVGGGMNTEAFF
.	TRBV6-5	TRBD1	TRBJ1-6	TGTGCCAGCAGTTACATTACAGGGGTTGCCACCCTTGGCCTCCACTTT	CASSYITGVATLGLHF
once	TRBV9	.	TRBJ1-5	TGTGCCAGCAGCGTAGACCTAGGTCATCAGCCCCAGCATTTT	CASSVDLGHQPQHF
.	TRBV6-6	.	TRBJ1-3	TGTGCCAGCTTAGGAGGAGGGGTCTCTGGAAACACCATATATTTT	CASLGGGVSGNTIYF
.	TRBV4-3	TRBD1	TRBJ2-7	TGCGCCAGCAGCCAAAGGGACAGGGGCTACGAGCAGTACTTC	CASSQRDRGYEQYF
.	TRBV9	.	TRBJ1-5	TGTGCCAGCAGCTCAGATGGGAGGGTGGGTCAGCCCCAGCATTTT	CASSSDGRVGQPQHF
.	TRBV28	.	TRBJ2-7	TGTGCCAGCAGTCCCGGGATCTTCCACGAGCAGTACTTC	CASSPGIFHEQYF
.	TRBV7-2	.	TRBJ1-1	TGTGCCAGCAGCCCGGAACAGCTTCCGAACACTGAAGCTTTCTTT	CASSPEQLPNTEAFF
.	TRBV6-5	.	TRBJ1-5	TGTGCCTCTTGTCAGGGTGGTCAGCCCCAGCATTTT	CASCQGGQPQHF
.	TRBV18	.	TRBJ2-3	TGTGCCAGCTCGCCTCCAGGGATCGGTATAGATACGCAGTATTTT	CASSPPGIGIDTQYF
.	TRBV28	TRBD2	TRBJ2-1	TGTGCCAGCAGTAAAAACATCCTAGCGGGAGTAGGCGATGAGCAGTTCTTC	CASSKNILAGVGDEQFF
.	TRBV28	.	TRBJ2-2	TGTGCCAGCAGTTTATCGCGCAGGGACACCGGGGAGCTGTTTTTT	CASSLSRRDTGELFF
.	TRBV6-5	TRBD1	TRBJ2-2	TGTGCCAGCAGTTACTCGACAGGGGGTTACACCGGGGAGCTGTTTTTT	CASSYSTGGYTGELFF
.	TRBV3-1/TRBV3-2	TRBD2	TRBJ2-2	TGTGCCAGCAGAACTAGCGGGATGAACACCGGGGAGCTGTTTTTT	CASRTSGMNTGELFF
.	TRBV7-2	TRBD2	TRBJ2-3	TGTGCCAGCAGCGCAGCTTGGGGAGCGGGGTATAAAGATACGCAGTATTTT	CASSAAWGAGYKDTQYF
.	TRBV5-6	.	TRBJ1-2	TGTGCCAGCAGCTTGAACATCGTCTATGGCTACACCTTC	CASSLNIVYGYTF
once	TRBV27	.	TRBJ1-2	TGTGCCAGCAGTTCGACAGAGGATCTTAACTATGGCTACACCTTC	CASSSTEDLNYGYTF
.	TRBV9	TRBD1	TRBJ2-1	TGTGCCAGCAGCGACACCGGGACAGGGGGGTATGAGCAGTTCTTC	CASSDTGTGGYEQFF
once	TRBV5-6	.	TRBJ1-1	TGTGCCAGCAGCTGGAGCGGGGTCACGAACACTGAAGCTTTCTTT	CASSWSGVTNTEAFF
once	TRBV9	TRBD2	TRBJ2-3	TGTGCCAGCACCGGGGGGACGTGGGAGGGAGATACGCAGTATTTT	CASTGGTWEGDTQYF
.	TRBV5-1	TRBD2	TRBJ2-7	TGCGCCAGCAGCCCCTGGCCAAGGGGAGGGACCTACGAGCAGTACTTC	CASSPWPRGGTYEQYF
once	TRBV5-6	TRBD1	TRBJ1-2	TGTGCCAGCAGCTGGACGACAGGGGGCGCGGTAGACTATGGCTACACCTTC	CASSWTTGGAVDYGYTF
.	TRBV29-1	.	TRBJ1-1	TGCAGCGTTCTGACGGGGAGTGAAGCTTTCTTT	CSVLTGSEAFF
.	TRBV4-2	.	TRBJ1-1	TGTGCCAGCAGCCAAGTTCTAAGGAACACTGAAGCTTTCTTT	CASSQVLRNTEAFF
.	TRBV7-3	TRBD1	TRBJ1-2	TGTGCCAGCAGCCTCGGACAGGGAGGCTACACCTTC	CASSLGQGGYTF
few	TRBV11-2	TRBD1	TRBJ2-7	TGTGCCAGCAGCACATCCTGGGACAGGAAGTACGAGCAGTACTTC	CASSTSWDRKYEQYF
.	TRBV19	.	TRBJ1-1	TGTGCCAGTAGTTCAAGAGCGACCTCGAACACTGAAGCTTTCTTT	CASSSRATSNTEAFF
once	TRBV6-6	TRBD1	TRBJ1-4	TGTGCCAGCAGTGGACGGACAGGCGGAAATGAAAAACTGTTTTTT	CASSGRTGGNEKLFF
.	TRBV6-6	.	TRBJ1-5	TGTGCCAGCAGTTACTTACAGGGTGATCAGCCCCAGCATTTT	CASSYLQGDQPQHF
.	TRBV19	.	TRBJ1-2	TGTGCCAGTATTGCCAGCGACTATGGCTACACCTTC	CASIASDYGYTF
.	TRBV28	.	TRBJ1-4	TGTGCCAGCAGTTTATCAGGAGGAACTAATGAAAAACTGTTTTTT	CASSLSGGTNEKLFF
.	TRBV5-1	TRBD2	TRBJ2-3	TGCGCCAGCAGCCCGGCGGCTAGCGGGGGACTAAGCACAGATACGCAGTATTTT	CASSPAASGGLSTDTQYF
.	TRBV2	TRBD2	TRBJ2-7	TGTGCCAGCACGGAGCGGGAGGGATACGAGCAGTACTTC	CASTEREGYEQYF
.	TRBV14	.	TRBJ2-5	TGTGCCAGCAGCCAAGGGAGGGAGACCCAGTACTTC	CASSQGRETQYF
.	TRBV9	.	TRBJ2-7	TGTGCCAGCACCGTGGGGCCCGACTCCTACGAGCAGTACTTC	CASTVGPDSYEQYF
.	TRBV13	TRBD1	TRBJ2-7	TGTGCCAGCAGTCGACAGGGTTCGGGCGAGCAGTACTTC	CASSRQGSGEQYF